These T cell receptor beta chains were read from a single sample in a study of identical twins. MiXCR, applied by TCRdb to the 5' RACE reads, yields one record per CDR3 protein. Found here are 200,000 to 250,000 distinct CDR3 sequences, 6.5% of them singletons; the top ten hold roughly 15%. The data also belong to a second study, concerning T cells expressing NK-cell markers.

Sequencing was performed on CD8+ T cells sorted from blood. These receptors all stem from a woman under 30 in good health. CDR3s include the opening cysteine and the closing phenylalanine or tryptophan. The order of the fields is J gene, V gene, clone size, D gene, CDR3 protein, CDR3 DNA. A D gene is named only where the DNA matches it firmly. Some rows mark clone size as missing; the rest say once, few, many or name a class of expanded clone.

>TRBJ2-3|TRBV20-1|few|NA
CSARALGEHTVDTQYF
TGCAGTGCTAGAGCGTTGGGGGAACACACGGTAGATACGCAGTATTTT
>TRBJ1-2|TRBV20-1|few|TRBD1
CSAIGTGGYTF
TGCAGTGCAATAGGGACAGGAGGCTACACCTTC
>TRBJ2-2|TRBV29-1|NA|TRBD1
CSVEGPYVGQGQNTGELFF
TGCAGCGTTGAAGGCCCTTATGTAGGACAGGGACAGAACACCGGGGAGCTGTTTTTT
>TRBJ2-7|TRBV20-1|few|TRBD2
CSASAGGPNEQYF
TGCAGTGCTAGTGCGGGAGGGCCCAACGAGCAGTACTTC
>TRBJ2-1|TRBV12-3/TRBV12-4|NA|NA
CASSLLGGGPSNEQFF
TGTGCCAGCAGTTTACTGGGGGGGGGCCCCAGCAATGAGCAGTTCTTC
>TRBJ2-1|TRBV4-1|NA|NA
CASSPEQGDWDEQFF
TGCGCCAGCAGCCCGGAACAGGGAGATTGGGATGAGCAGTTCTTC
>TRBJ2-7|TRBV20-1|many|TRBD1
CSARDDRGWYEQYF
TGCAGTGCTAGAGATGACAGGGGGTGGTACGAGCAGTACTTC
>TRBJ2-1|TRBV13|many|TRBD2
CASSLGGLAGPLYNEQFF
TGTGCCAGCAGCTTAGGGGGACTAGCGGGCCCTCTCTACAATGAGCAGTTCTTC
>TRBJ1-1|TRBV4-1|NA|NA
CASSQGPEERNTEAFF
TGCGCCAGCAGCCAGGGCCCGGAAGAGAGGAACACTGAAGCTTTCTTT
>TRBJ2-5|TRBV11-2|few|TRBD2
CASSLSGRAGKTQYF
TGTGCCAGCAGCTTAAGCGGGAGGGCCGGAAAGACCCAGTACTTC
>TRBJ2-2|TRBV9|few|TRBD1
CASSGQGAIGELFF
TGTGCCAGCAGCGGACAGGGGGCAATCGGGGAGCTGTTTTTT
>TRBJ2-1|TRBV29-1|many|TRBD2
CSVVFHQAGVIEQFF
TGCAGCGTTGTTTTTCATCAGGCGGGGGTCATTGAGCAGTTCTTC
>TRBJ2-5|TRBV12-3/TRBV12-4|NA|TRBD2
CARSLAGSSGETQYF
TGTGCCAGAAGTCTAGCGGGTAGCTCCGGTGAGACCCAGTACTTC
>TRBJ2-1|TRBV14|many|NA
CASSHVTTYNEQFF
TGTGCCAGCAGCCATGTGACTACCTACAATGAGCAGTTCTTC
>TRBJ2-1|TRBV3-1|many|NA
CASSSGRVTYNEQFF
TGTGCCAGCAGCTCGGGGAGAGTCACCTACAATGAGCAGTTCTTC
>TRBJ2-2|TRBV18|NA|TRBD1
CASSPETGRSTGELFF
TGTGCCAGCTCACCAGAGACAGGGCGGAGCACCGGGGAGCTGTTTTTT
>TRBJ2-7|TRBV27|few|TRBD2
CASSSTSGGAYEQYF
TGTGCCAGCAGTTCAACAAGCGGGGGGGCTTACGAGCAGTACTTC
>TRBJ2-3|TRBV20-1|few|TRBD2
CSARETSSGSTDTQYF
TGCAGTGCTAGAGAGACATCTAGCGGCAGCACAGATACGCAGTATTTT
>TRBJ1-1|TRBV27|few|NA
CASLPGRRNTEAFF
TGTGCCAGCCTTCCGGGACGCAGGAACACTGAAGCTTTCTTT
>TRBJ1-1|TRBV6-5|NA|NA
CASTSGRLAFF
TGTGCCAGCACCAGCGGCAGGTTGGCTTTCTTT
>TRBJ2-1|TRBV3-1|few|NA
CASSQDRGNRFF
TGTGCCAGCAGCCAAGATAGGGGGAATCGTTTCTTC
>TRBJ1-2|TRBV12-3/TRBV12-4|NA|TRBD1
CASSPYLQGDYGYTF
TGTGCCAGCAGTCCCTATTTACAGGGGGACTATGGCTACACCTTC
>TRBJ2-1|TRBV15|few|NA
CATSLDLGGYNEQFF
TGTGCCACCAGCCTGGACTTAGGTGGTTACAATGAGCAGTTCTTC
>TRBJ1-2|TRBV27|many|NA
CASSLGTGNYGYTF
TGTGCCAGCAGTTTAGGGACTGGAAACTATGGCTACACCTTC
>TRBJ2-1|TRBV6-2/TRBV6-3|few|TRBD2
CASSYEGLAMGNEQFF
TGTGCCAGCAGTTACGAAGGACTAGCGATGGGCAATGAGCAGTTCTTC
>TRBJ2-1|TRBV4-2|few|NA
CASSQTGDHNEQFF
TGTGCCAGCAGCCAGACGGGCGACCACAATGAGCAGTTCTTC
>TRBJ2-2|TRBV30|NA|TRBD1
CASRTGSGELFF
TGTGCCTCCCGGACAGGGTCCGGGGAGCTGTTTTTT
>TRBJ1-1|TRBV7-9|many|TRBD1
CASKKGQGLGWDTEAFF
TGTGCCAGCAAAAAAGGACAGGGTCTAGGATGGGACACTGAAGCTTTCTTT
>TRBJ2-1|TRBV5-1|few|TRBD1
CASSLGQGAVEQFF
TGCGCCAGCAGCTTGGGTCAGGGGGCCGTTGAGCAGTTCTTC
>TRBJ1-1|TRBV2|few|TRBD1
CASPGGRTEAFF
TGTGCCAGTCCAGGGGGAAGGACTGAAGCTTTCTTT
>TRBJ1-1|TRBV2|few|TRBD1
CASRGRTGLNTEAFF
TGTGCCAGCAGGGGGAGGACAGGTCTGAACACTGAAGCTTTCTTT
>TRBJ2-3|TRBV4-1|many|NA
CASSQLYTQYF
TGCGCCAGCAGCCAACTATATACGCAGTATTTT
>TRBJ2-1|TRBV5-1|NA|NA
CASSLASALDEQFF
TGCGCCAGCAGCTTGGCGTCAGCGCTGGATGAGCAGTTCTTC
>TRBJ2-1|TRBV25-1|NA|TRBD2
CASRGVNEQFF
TGTGCCAGTCGGGGGGTCAATGAGCAGTTCTTC
>TRBJ2-5|TRBV7-9|many|NA
CASSLVAKETQYF
TGTGCCAGCAGCTTAGTCGCCAAAGAGACCCAGTACTTC